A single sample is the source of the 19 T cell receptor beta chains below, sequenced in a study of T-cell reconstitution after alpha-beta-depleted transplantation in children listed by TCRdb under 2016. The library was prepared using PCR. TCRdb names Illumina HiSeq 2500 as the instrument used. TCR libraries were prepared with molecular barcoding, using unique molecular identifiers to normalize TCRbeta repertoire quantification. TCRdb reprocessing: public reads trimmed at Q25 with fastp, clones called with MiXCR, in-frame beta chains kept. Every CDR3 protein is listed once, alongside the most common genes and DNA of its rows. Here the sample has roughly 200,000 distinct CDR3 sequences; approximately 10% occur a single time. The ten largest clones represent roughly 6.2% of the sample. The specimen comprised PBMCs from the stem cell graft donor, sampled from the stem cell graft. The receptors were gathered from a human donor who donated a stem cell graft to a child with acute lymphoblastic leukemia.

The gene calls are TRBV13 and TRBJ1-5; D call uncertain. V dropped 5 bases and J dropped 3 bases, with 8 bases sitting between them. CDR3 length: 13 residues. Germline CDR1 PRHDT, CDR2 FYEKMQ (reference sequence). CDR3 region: CASSRANNQPQHF. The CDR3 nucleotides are TGTGCCAGCAGCCGGGCGAACAATCAGCCCCAGCATTTT.

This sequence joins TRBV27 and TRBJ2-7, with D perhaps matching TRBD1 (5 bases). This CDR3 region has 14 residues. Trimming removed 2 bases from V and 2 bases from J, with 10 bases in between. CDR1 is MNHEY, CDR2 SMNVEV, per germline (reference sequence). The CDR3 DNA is TGTGCCAGCAGTTTAAAGGGGTTTACCTACGAGCAGTACTTC. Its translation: CASSLKGFTYEQYF.

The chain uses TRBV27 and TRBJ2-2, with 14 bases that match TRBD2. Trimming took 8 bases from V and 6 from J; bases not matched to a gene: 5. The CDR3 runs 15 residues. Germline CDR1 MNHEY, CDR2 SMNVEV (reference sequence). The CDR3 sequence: CASGLTSGGAGELFF. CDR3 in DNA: TGTGCCAGCGGGCTGACTAGCGGGGGGGCCGGGGAGCTGTTTTTT.

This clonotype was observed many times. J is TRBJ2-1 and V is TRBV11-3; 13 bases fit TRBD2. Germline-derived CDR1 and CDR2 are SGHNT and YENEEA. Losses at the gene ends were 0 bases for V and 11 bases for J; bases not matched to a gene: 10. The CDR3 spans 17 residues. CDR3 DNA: TGTGCCAGCAGCTTAGAGATATCATCGGGACTAGCGGGGAAGCAGTTCTTC. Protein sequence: CASSLEISSGLAGKQFF.

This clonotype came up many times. The CDR3 bases are TGTGCCAGCAGGGTTACAGGGCTAAGCAATCAGCCCCAGCATTTT. Protein sequence: CASRVTGLSNQPQHF. The chain joins TRBV12-3 or TRBV12-4 to TRBJ1-5; weak D call: TRBD1 (6 bases). The CDR3 runs to 15 residues. V was clipped by 6 bases and J by 1 base, with 13 bases between them.

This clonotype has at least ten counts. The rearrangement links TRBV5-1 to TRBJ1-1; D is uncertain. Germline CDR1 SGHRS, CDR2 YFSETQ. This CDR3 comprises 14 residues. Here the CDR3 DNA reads TGCGCAAGCCGGGAGCAGGTCGGAAACACTGAAGCTTTCTTT. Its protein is CASREQVGNTEAFF.

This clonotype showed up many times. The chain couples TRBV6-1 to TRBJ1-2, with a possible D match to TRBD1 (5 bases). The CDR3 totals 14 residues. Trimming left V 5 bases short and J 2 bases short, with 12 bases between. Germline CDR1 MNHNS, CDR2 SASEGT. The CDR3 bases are TGTGCCAGCAGTCCGGGACCGATGAACTATGGCTACACCTTC. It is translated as CASSPGPMNYGYTF.

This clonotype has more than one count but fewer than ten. The CDR3 region has the DNA TGCGCCAGCAGCACTTGGTCTGTTGCAGAAAATTCACCCCTCCACTTT. Protein: CASSTWSVAENSPLHF. This chain uses TRBV5-1 with TRBJ1-6; D is undetermined. Trimming cost V 4 bases and J 7 bases, with 18 bases left between them. The CDR3 spans 16 residues. Germline CDR1 reads SGHRS; CDR2 reads YFSETQ. Full variable domain (remainder filled in from reference TRBV5-1 and TRBJ1-6): KAGVTQTPRYLIKTRGQQVTLSCSPISGHRSVSWYQQTPGQGLQFLFEYFSETQRNKGNFPGRFSGRQFSNSRSEMNVSTLELGDSALYLCASSTWSVAENSPLHFGNGTRLTVT.

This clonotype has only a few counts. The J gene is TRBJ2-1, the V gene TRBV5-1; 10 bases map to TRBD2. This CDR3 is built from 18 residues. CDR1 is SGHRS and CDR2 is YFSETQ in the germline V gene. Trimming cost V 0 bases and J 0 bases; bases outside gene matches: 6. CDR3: CASSLGTSGKSSYNEQFF. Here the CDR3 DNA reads TGCGCCAGCAGCTTGGGGACTAGCGGAAAAAGCTCCTACAATGAGCAGTTCTTC.

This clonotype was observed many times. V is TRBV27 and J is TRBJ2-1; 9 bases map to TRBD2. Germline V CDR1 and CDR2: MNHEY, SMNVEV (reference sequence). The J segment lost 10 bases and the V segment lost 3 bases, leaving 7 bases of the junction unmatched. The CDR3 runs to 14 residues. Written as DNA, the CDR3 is TGTGCCAGCAGTTTCGGCGGGGGGGCTTCGGAGCAGTTCTTC. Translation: CASSFGGGASEQFF.

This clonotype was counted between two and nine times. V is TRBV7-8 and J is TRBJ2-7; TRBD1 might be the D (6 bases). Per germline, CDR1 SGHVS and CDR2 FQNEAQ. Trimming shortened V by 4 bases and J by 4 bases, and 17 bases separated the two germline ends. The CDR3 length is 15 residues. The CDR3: CASSSWTVPDYEQYF. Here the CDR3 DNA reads TGTGCCAGCAGCTCCTGGACAGTTCCCGATTACGAGCAGTACTTC.

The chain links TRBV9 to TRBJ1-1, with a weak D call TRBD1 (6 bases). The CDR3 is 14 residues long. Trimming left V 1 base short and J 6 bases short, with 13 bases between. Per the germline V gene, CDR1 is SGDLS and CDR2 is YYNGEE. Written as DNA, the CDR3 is TGTGCCAGCAGCGTAACAGGGTTATCCGCTGAAGCTTTCTTT. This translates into CASSVTGLSAEAFF.

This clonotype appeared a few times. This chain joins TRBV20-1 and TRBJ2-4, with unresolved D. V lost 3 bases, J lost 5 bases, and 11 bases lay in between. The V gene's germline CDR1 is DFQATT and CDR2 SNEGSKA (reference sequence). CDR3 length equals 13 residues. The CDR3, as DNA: TGCAGTGCTAGTGATCTCGACCAAAACATTCAGTACTTC. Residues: CSASDLDQNIQYF.

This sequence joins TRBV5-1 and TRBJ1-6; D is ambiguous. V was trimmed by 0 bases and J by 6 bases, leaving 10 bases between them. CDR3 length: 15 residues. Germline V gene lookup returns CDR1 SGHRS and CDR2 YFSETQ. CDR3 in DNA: TGCGCCAGCAGCTTGGAGGGCCGACCTAATTCACCCCTCCACTTT. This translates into CASSLEGRPNSPLHF.

The CDR3 spells CASSPLAGGSVDTQYF. DNA of the CDR3: TGTGCCAGCAGCCCACTAGCGGGGGGTTCAGTGGATACGCAGTATTTT. The rearrangement joins TRBV7-6 to TRBJ2-3; 12 positions match TRBD2. The V segment lost 5 bases and the J segment 6 bases; nucleotides outside the gene matches: 9. The V gene's germline CDR1 is SGHVS and CDR2 FNYEAQ. The CDR3 sequence is 16 residues long.

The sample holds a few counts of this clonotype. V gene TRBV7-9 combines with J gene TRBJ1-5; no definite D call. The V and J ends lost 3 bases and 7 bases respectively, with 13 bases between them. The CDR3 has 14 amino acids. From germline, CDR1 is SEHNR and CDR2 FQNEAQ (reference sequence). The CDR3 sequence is CASSLATVSQPQHF. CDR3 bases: TGTGCCAGCAGCTTGGCAACGGTGAGCCAGCCCCAGCATTTT.

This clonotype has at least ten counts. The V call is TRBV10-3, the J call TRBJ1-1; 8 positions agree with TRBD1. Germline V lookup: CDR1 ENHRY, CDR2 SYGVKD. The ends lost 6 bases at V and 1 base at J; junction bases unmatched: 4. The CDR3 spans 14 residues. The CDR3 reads CAIRLTGGNTEAFF. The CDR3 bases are TGTGCCATCAGGTTAACAGGGGGGAACACTGAAGCTTTCTTT.

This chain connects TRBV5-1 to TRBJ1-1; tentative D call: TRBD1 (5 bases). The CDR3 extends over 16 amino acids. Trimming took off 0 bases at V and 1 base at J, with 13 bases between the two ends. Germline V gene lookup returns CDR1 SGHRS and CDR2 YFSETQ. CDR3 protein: CASSLGPSGANTEAFF. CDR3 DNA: TGCGCCAGCAGCTTGGGGCCCTCCGGGGCGAACACTGAAGCTTTCTTT.

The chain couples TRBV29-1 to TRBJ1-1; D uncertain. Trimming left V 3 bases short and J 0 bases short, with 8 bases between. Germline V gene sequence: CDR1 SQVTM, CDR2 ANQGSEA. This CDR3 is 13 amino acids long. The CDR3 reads CSVETGMNTEAFF. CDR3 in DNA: TGCAGCGTTGAGACCGGAATGAACACTGAAGCTTTCTTT.